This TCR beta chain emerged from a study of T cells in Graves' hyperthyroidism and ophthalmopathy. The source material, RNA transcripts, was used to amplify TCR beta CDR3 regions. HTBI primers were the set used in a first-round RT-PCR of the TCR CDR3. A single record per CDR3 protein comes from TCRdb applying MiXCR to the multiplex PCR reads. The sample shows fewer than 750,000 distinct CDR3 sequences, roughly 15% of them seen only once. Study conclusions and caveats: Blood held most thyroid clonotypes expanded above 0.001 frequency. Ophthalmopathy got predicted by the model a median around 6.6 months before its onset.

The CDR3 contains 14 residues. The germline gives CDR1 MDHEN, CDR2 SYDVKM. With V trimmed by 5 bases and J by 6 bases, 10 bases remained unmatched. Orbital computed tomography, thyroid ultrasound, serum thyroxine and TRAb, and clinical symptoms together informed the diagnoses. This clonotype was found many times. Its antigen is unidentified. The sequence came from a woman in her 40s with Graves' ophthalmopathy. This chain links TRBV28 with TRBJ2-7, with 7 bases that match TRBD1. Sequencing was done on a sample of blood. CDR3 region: CASSPYRDRFEQYF. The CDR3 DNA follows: TGTGCCAGCAGTCCATACCGGGACAGATTCGAGCAGTACTTC.